This T cell receptor (beta chain) originates from a study of cytomegalovirus exposure and HLA in healthy donors (dated by TCRdb to the late 2010s). Broadly, across the study: An earlier analysis of some 600 of the donors reported 250 to 300 Gb of sequence data and about 120 million unique TCR beta sequences obtained from around 180 million T cells. Donor age, sex, ethnicity and CMV serostatus were compiled alongside the repertoire data. Among around 400 genotyped donors of the cohort, an average of around 250,000 unique TCR beta nucleotide sequences was sequenced per donor, of which about 18% were non-productive. The study used immunosequencing to profile the T cell repertoires of several hundred subjects and linked those repertoires to cytomegalovirus serostatus. A later analysis re-examined previously published TCR beta repertoires from around 670 donors and added high-resolution HLA genotyping to investigate patterns of TCR occurrence. In the later analysis, no new phenotypic data were used to find candidate immune exposures; instead, reliance was placed on TCR beta sequences and their occurrence across donors. Typing coverage varied by locus: roughly 629-640 donors for A, B, C, DRB1 and DQB1; approximately 500 for DQA1; 606 for DPA1; more than 450 for DPB1. A separate validation cohort of about 110 different subjects was used in addition to the roughly 640-subject first cohort. In an earlier analysis of about 590 of the donors, high-throughput TCR beta sequencing was used to judge whether each TCR beta V gene segment behaved as functional or pseudogenic. The study combined high-throughput TCR immunosequencing, statistical association of individual TCRs with disease status, and machine learning to predict cytomegalovirus infection status. Genome-wide SNP genotypes for about 55% of the 666 donors were used in a later genetic analysis, which treated that subset as a discovery cohort. HLA typing included class I and class II loci at four-digit resolution. All discovery cohort repertoires had been generated using a single sequencing platform. Approximately 300 gigabases of sequencing data and approximately 80 million unique TCR sequences were included in an early release covering over 600 HLA-typed donors. The aim of the study was to test whether cataloging public T cell receptors could identify signatures of past pathogen exposure. Among the approximately 400 genotyped donors, around 81% belonged to the genetic ancestry cluster associated with self-reported Caucasian donors. Several DR-DQ haplotypes were handled as single units for association and clustering because linkage in the cohort was strong. Broad study findings and their caveats: According to a later genetic analysis, donors in an Asian-associated ancestry cluster had fewer N-insertions in productive TCRs than the approximately 690-donor mean. The classifier was reported to diagnose cytomegalovirus status with high specificity and sensitivity in both the original cohort and the validation cohort. Several of the top co-occurrence clusters appeared to be linked to parvovirus B19, influenza, CMV and Epstein-Barr virus, according to a later analysis. A later analysis found that most CMV-associated TCR beta chains appeared HLA-restricted, with HLA associations seemingly driven largely by CMV exposure. A later analysis found that HLA-associated TCR beta chains were more clonally expanded and had lower generation probabilities than equally common non-associated chains. A further reported finding was that TCR beta sequences accurately predicted the HLA-A and HLA-B alleles for most subjects in the first cohort. A later analysis associated roughly 17,000 TCR beta sequences with specific HLA alleles at a false discovery rate of 0.05. The cohort was sequenced for TCR beta chains only, and without alpha or paired-chain data the features that could be detected were limited. According to the authors, the approach could potentially be generalized to other disease states and immunological phenotypes. Because counts were too low, some 17 rarely observed V segments, including chromosome 9 orphons, were excluded from the earlier analysis of some 540 of the donors. Roughly uniform sequencing depth across donors was assumed in presence/absence analyses, although this assumption may not hold. According to a later analysis, TCR association rates differed among HLA loci, with DRB1 alleles showing the most associated TCRs and HLA-C alleles showing the fewest. A few of the identified cytomegalovirus-associated TCR beta chains were confirmed in vitro to be specific for cytomegalovirus antigens. An earlier analysis of approximately 500 of the donors showed that most TCR beta V segments appeared in productive rearrangements either about 87% or about 30% of the time, which broadly matched IMGT annotations. In the study, 150 to 200 TCR beta chains were listed as associated with cytomegalovirus. CMV serostatus was the only immune exposure information available for the cohort. A cluster of highly shared sequence variants was judged likely to be a technical artifact of the sequencing pipeline. Strong co-occurrence of HLA alleles, especially DR and DQ, made assigning TCR associations to individual alleles difficult. Linkage disequilibrium might explain the correlated functional status among segregating V segments, but an unknown experimental factor could not be ruled out. Most TCR sequences were seen in very few donors, while some public TCRs were found in many individuals. In a later genetic analysis, a missense DCLRE1C variant was associated with V-gene and J-gene trimming of TCR beta chains, and the association was replicated in an independent cohort. Because HLA typing was unavailable for some donors at each locus, only the typed subset was used in association tests.

Details on this clone: Its antigen remains unidentified. Per-nucleotide qualities are absent, and no much larger clonotype sits a single base away.

The protocol used for the library was the immunoSEQ multiplex PCR assay. For the multiplex PCR, a mixture combining 60 forward primers for TCR Vbeta segments and 13 reverse primers for TCR Jbeta segments was used. A multiplex PCR assay on genomic DNA amplified the CDR3 region of rearranged TCR beta genes. Amplified TCR beta libraries were sequenced as 87-base-pair reads on the Illumina HiSeq System. As for the authors' bioinformatics: A later analysis tallied roughly 76 million unique TCR beta chains across the approximately 670 repertoires, and roughly 11 million of those chains were shared by two or more donors. A nearest-neighbor algorithm error-corrected the raw reads and collapsed the reads into unique sequences, merging closely related sequences to remove PCR and sequencing errors. CDR3 sequences were aligned to IMGT reference sequences to assign V, D and J gene segments. Each retained sequence needed at least a six-nucleotide match to both a V gene segment and a J gene segment. A rearrangement counted as productive if the CDR3 had no stop codons and remained in frame with V and J, and every other rearrangement counted as non-productive. CDR3 was defined according to IMGT convention as the region running from the second conserved V-encoded cysteine to the conserved J-encoded phenylalanine. Sequences without an unambiguous match to a single V gene segment were excluded from the earlier analysis of 450 to 650 of the donors. In an earlier analysis of approximately 590 of the donors, V segments were called functional above 56.7% productive rearrangements and were called segregating when the between-donor standard deviation exceeded 5%. A statistical classification framework was developed to diagnose cytomegalovirus status using the catalog of TCR beta chain sequences. A later analysis assigned V and J genes by comparing TCR nucleotide sequences with IMGT/GENE-DB human TR gene sequences. A later analysis assigned CDR3 sequences and most-parsimonious VDJ recombination scenarios with the TCRdist pipeline. In a later analysis, each TCR beta chain was defined by its CDR3 amino acid sequence together with its V-gene family, and reads lacking a unique V-gene family were excluded. In a later analysis, approximately 590 highly shared, low-generation-probability nucleotide sequences were removed to address suspected cross-contamination and a sequencing artifact. In a later analysis, a clonal expansion index was calculated for each public chain from normalized within-repertoire ranks of inferred template counts. A later analysis computed generation probabilities with a VDJ recombination model fitted to out-of-frame rearrangements, and checked the results against IGoR. A later analysis scored TCR-TCR, TCR-HLA and TCR-CMV co-occurrence with hypergeometric tests, applying a repertoire-size bias correction to TCR pairs. A later analysis estimated false discovery rates by permuting HLA or CMV assignments 20 times. In a later analysis, co-occurring TCRs were grouped with DBSCAN, and TCRdist sequence similarity was added when clustering was performed within HLA-allele-positive subsets. Repertoires with fewer than 30,000 or more than 120,000 public chains were left out of co-occurrence clustering, as were about 5 repertoires with anomalous nucleotide sharing. Sourced from immuneACCESS, this table was stored by TCRdb with only in-frame sequences that have V and J called. A share of the clones is absent; for the studies checked, an unresolved V gene accounts for under half, and the remainder has no known explanation. The V and J calls and clone size come from that table; D and trimming were worked out from the DNA. The sample records some 170,000 clones, roughly 79% of which are singletons. In total, the top ten clones hold about 2.9% of the sample.

The cohort comprised fewer than 700 healthy bone marrow donors. At the time of sampling, every cohort member was nominally healthy, though immune exposures that went unrecorded were likely present. The donor tested CMV seronegative, placing the donor among the approximately 360 seronegative members of the cohort. Every donor gave a peripheral blood sample, and the peripheral blood mononuclear cells from that sample were used for TCR beta sequencing. Genomic DNA was extracted from the blood cell samples with the Qiagen DNeasy Blood Extraction Kit. The receptor was derived from a male donor in good health and CMV-seronegative. The sequenced material came from PBMCs.

The CDR3 in this case is CASSHPWGQGTQYF. The DNA is TGTGCCAGCAGTCACCCGTGGGGGCAAGGCACGCAGTATTTT. This sequence uses TRBV25-1 and TRBJ2-3, with TRBD1 as a weak D call on 6 bases. Reading from cysteine to phenylalanine, the CDR3 counts 14 amino acids. Here the CDR3 DNA is all that survives: 42 bases in frame from base 1. Deletion took 5 bases off V and 9 bases off J, with a span of 18 bases between the germline ends. The germline V gene provides CDR1 MGHDK and CDR2 SYGVNS.